A selection of T cell receptor beta chains follows, all from one sample in a study of blood T cell repertoires in COVID-19. The data were produced by immunoSEQ multiplex PCR, yet TCRdb's version contains in-frame clones alone and is incomplete. The sample consists of 35,000 to 45,000 clones, approximately 85% of them appearing once. Material for sequencing was peripheral blood. The source is a woman older than 75 with acute or convalescent COVID-19. The CDR3 runs from the conserved cysteine through the conserved F or W. D genes are given only for firm matches. Some rows have no size entry. The others give once, few or many, or a class for an expanded clone.

V gene,clone size,J gene,D gene,CDR3 protein,CDR3 DNA
TRBV7-8,NA,TRBJ2-3,NA,CASSPRGGAIDTQYF,TGTGCCAGCAGCCCTAGAGGGGGAGCGATAGATACGCAGTATTTT
TRBV6-6,NA,TRBJ2-1,TRBD2,CASSQASGSYNEQFF,TGTGCCAGCAGCCAAGCTAGCGGGTCCTACAATGAGCAGTTCTTC
TRBV5-4,NA,TRBJ2-1,TRBD2,CASSLAGGSSYNEQFF,TGTGCCAGCAGCTTGGCCGGGGGGAGCTCCTACAATGAGCAGTTCTTC
TRBV19,NA,TRBJ2-7,TRBD2,CASSPLAGGPYEQYF,TGTGCCAGTAGCCCACTAGCGGGAGGGCCCTACGAGCAGTACTTC
TRBV6-5,NA,TRBJ1-5,TRBD1,CASSYGQGGNQPQHF,TGTGCCAGCAGTTACGGACAGGGCGGCAATCAGCCCCAGCATTTT
TRBV27,NA,TRBJ1-1,NA,CASWRGGSMITEAFF,TGTGCCAGCTGGCGGGGGGGGTCTATGATTACTGAAGCTTTCTTT
TRBV19,NA,TRBJ1-2,TRBD1,CASSMSPRTGYRGYTF,TGTGCCAGTAGTATGTCCCCACGGACAGGGTACCGTGGCTACACCTTC
TRBV18,NA,TRBJ2-1,NA,CASSPGALTNNEQFF,TGTGCCAGCTCACCGGGGGCCTTGACAAACAATGAGCAGTTCTTC
TRBV10-1,NA,TRBJ1-1,NA,CASRATANTEAFF,TGCGCCAGCAGGGCGACAGCGAACACTGAAGCTTTCTTT
TRBV7-9,once,TRBJ1-1,NA,CASSLPETNTEAFF,TGTGCCAGCAGCTTACCAGAAACGAACACTGAAGCTTTCTTT
TRBV25-1,NA,TRBJ2-1,TRBD2,CASSPFGGGAQFF,TGTGCCAGCAGTCCCTTCGGGGGGGGCGCGCAGTTCTTC
TRBV2,NA,TRBJ2-2,NA,CASVATGVDTGELFF,TGTGCCAGCGTCGCGACGGGAGTGGACACCGGGGAGCTGTTTTTT
TRBV5-1,few,TRBJ1-6,NA,CASSFTGSSYNSPLHF,TGCGCCAGCAGCTTCACAGGGAGCTCCTATAATTCACCCCTCCACTTT
TRBV5-4,NA,TRBJ1-4,NA,CASSLAPGTSNEKLFF,TGTGCCAGCAGCTTGGCCCCAGGGACTAGTAATGAAAAACTGTTTTTT
TRBV15,NA,TRBJ2-7,TRBD2,CATSRGLAGTEQYF,TGTGCCACCAGCAGAGGGCTAGCGGGGACCGAGCAGTACTTC
TRBV3-1/TRBV3-2,NA,TRBJ2-7,TRBD2,CASSQEGTSTYEQYF,TGTGCCAGCAGCCAAGAAGGGACTAGTACCTACGAGCAGTACTTC
TRBV19,NA,TRBJ1-2,TRBD1,CASSIDRQGNYGYTF,TGTGCCAGTAGTATAGATCGACAGGGGAACTATGGCTACACCTTC
TRBV14,NA,TRBJ2-7,TRBD2,CASSQGREAGYEQYF,TGTGCCAGCAGCCAAGGACGGGAGGCTGGTTACGAGCAGTACTTC
TRBV10-2,NA,TRBJ2-1,TRBD2,CASSREGSHNEQFF,TGCGCCAGCAGCCGGGAGGGTTCCCACAATGAGCAGTTCTTC
TRBV14,NA,TRBJ1-6,NA,CASSTRAADYSPLHF,TGTGCCAGCAGCACCCGCGCGGCAGATTATTCACCCCTCCACTTT
TRBV19,NA,TRBJ2-7,TRBD1,CASSQTFGQGGPYEQYF,TGTGCCAGTAGTCAAACGTTCGGACAGGGGGGGCCCTACGAGCAGTACTTC
TRBV4-1,NA,TRBJ2-4,NA,CASSPGNIQYF,TGCGCCAGCAGCCCGGGAAACATTCAGTACTTC
TRBV3-1/TRBV3-2,NA,TRBJ2-2,TRBD1,CASSRSDRGRAGELFF,TGTGCCAGCAGCCGATCGGACAGGGGGCGCGCCGGGGAGCTGTTTTTT
TRBV5-1,NA,TRBJ2-7,NA,CASSLVPEAYEQYF,TGCGCCAGCAGCTTGGTGCCTGAGGCCTACGAGCAGTACTTC
TRBV20-1,once,TRBJ2-1,TRBD2,CSATSVYEQFF,TGCAGTGCGACTAGCGTCTATGAGCAGTTCTTC
TRBV19,NA,TRBJ2-7,TRBD2,CASSLTGGSSYEQYF,TGTGCCAGTAGCCTCACGGGAGGGAGCTCCTACGAGCAGTACTTC
TRBV19,NA,TRBJ2-2,TRBD2,CASSIFPPSLWGGGGTGELFF,TGTGCCAGTAGTATTTTCCCACCCTCTCTTTGGGGGGGAGGAGGGACCGGGGAGCTGTTTTTT
TRBV19,NA,TRBJ2-1,NA,CASTYYNEQFF,TGTGCCAGTACCTATTACAATGAGCAGTTCTTC
TRBV18,NA,TRBJ2-3,NA,CASSPQYGQTQYF,TGTGCCAGCTCACCCCAGTACGGACAGACGCAGTATTTT
TRBV2,NA,TRBJ2-3,TRBD2,CASTQHGRAIDTQYF,TGTGCCAGCACCCAGCACGGGAGGGCCATAGATACGCAGTATTTT
TRBV5-8,NA,TRBJ1-5,NA,CASSPGNNQPQHF,TGTGCCAGCAGCCCGGGGAATAATCAGCCCCAGCATTTT
TRBV5-1,NA,TRBJ2-2,TRBD1,CASSLVSQGALTGELFF,TGCGCCAGCAGCTTGGTTTCCCAGGGGGCGCTTACCGGGGAGCTGTTTTTT
TRBV10-3,NA,TRBJ1-5,NA,CATHGGGSNQPQHF,TGTGCCACCCACGGGGGAGGAAGCAATCAGCCCCAGCATTTT
TRBV28,NA,TRBJ2-2,NA,CASSKWNQDGELFF,TGTGCCAGCAGTAAATGGAACCAGGACGGGGAGCTGTTTTTT
TRBV5-6,once,TRBJ1-3,TRBD1,CASSLGGTGSGNTIYF,TGTGCCAGCAGCCTGGGGGGGACAGGGTCTGGAAACACCATATATTTT
TRBV7-9,NA,TRBJ2-5,TRBD2,CASNPTSGRRLETQYF,TGTGCCAGCAACCCGACTAGCGGGAGACGATTGGAGACCCAGTACTTC
TRBV19,NA,TRBJ1-5,NA,CASGTTGLRRGNQPQHF,TGTGCCAGTGGGACGACAGGTTTAAGGCGGGGCAATCAGCCCCAGCATTTT
TRBV5-1,NA,TRBJ2-3,TRBD2,CASSWIAAGGPNTQYF,TGCGCCAGCAGCTGGATCGCAGCGGGAGGGCCAAATACGCAGTATTTT
TRBV7-2,NA,TRBJ2-7,NA,CASSLGPGTGNEQYF,TGTGCCAGCAGCTTAGGCCCGGGAACAGGGAACGAGCAGTACTTC
TRBV11-2,NA,TRBJ1-1,TRBD1,CASSSWTGTNTEAFF,TGTGCCAGCAGCTCCTGGACAGGGACGAACACTGAAGCTTTCTTT
TRBV12-3/TRBV12-4,NA,TRBJ2-7,NA,CASSLGPIYEQYF,TGTGCCAGCAGTTTAGGGCCGATCTACGAGCAGTACTTC
TRBV7-9,few,TRBJ2-5,TRBD1,CASSGTGSKLLKTQYF,TGTGCCAGCAGCGGGACAGGGTCGAAACTATTGAAGACCCAGTACTTC
TRBV5-1,NA,TRBJ2-5,NA,CASSLVAGSVQETQYF,TGCGCCAGCAGCTTGGTTGCGGGGTCCGTTCAAGAGACCCAGTACTTC
TRBV19,NA,TRBJ2-3,NA,CASNGLGTQYF,TGTGCCAGTAATGGCCTAGGTACGCAGTATTTT
TRBV2,NA,TRBJ2-3,TRBD2,CASAPFSGSSDTQYF,TGTGCCAGTGCGCCTTTTAGCGGGAGCTCAGATACGCAGTATTTT
TRBV6-5,NA,TRBJ2-5,TRBD2,CASSTTSGKETQYF,TGTGCCAGCAGTACCACTAGCGGTAAAGAGACCCAGTACTTC
TRBV12-2,NA,TRBJ2-7,NA,CASRSGQARREQYF,TGTGCAAGTCGCTCCGGACAGGCCAGACGCGAGCAGTACTTC
TRBV28,NA,TRBJ2-1,TRBD2,CASSHSGKEEQFF,TGTGCCAGCAGTCACAGCGGGAAGGAGGAGCAGTTCTTC
TRBV15,NA,TRBJ2-3,TRBD2,CATSRRAGGADTQYF,TGTGCCACCAGCAGGAGGGCGGGAGGAGCGGATACGCAGTATTTT
TRBV27,NA,TRBJ2-2,NA,CASSFGSTIGELFF,TGTGCCAGCAGTTTCGGTTCGACTATCGGGGAGCTGTTTTTT
TRBV10-2,NA,TRBJ1-1,NA,CASRYGLGTEAFF,TGCGCCAGCAGATATGGACTGGGGACTGAAGCTTTCTTT
TRBV19,once,TRBJ2-5,TRBD2,CASSPGGTSEETQYF,TGTGCCAGTAGTCCCGGCGGGACTAGCGAAGAGACCCAGTACTTC
TRBV28,NA,TRBJ2-7,TRBD2,CATNAGGEQYF,TGTGCCACTAACGCCGGGGGGGAGCAGTACTTC
TRBV4-1,NA,TRBJ2-1,TRBD2,CASSRAGGPDNEQFF,TGCGCCAGCAGCCGAGCGGGAGGGCCGGACAATGAGCAGTTCTTC
TRBV3-1/TRBV3-2,NA,TRBJ2-3,TRBD2,CASSPEAGVLTDTQYF,TGTGCCAGCAGCCCTGAAGCGGGAGTGTTGACAGATACGCAGTATTTT
TRBV7-6,once,TRBJ1-5,NA,CASSPQSSNQPQHF,TGTGCCAGCAGCCCCCAGTCGAGCAATCAGCCCCAGCATTTT
TRBV20-1,NA,TRBJ2-5,TRBD2,CSASASGSRETQYF,TGCAGTGCTAGTGCTAGCGGGAGTCGGGAGACCCAGTACTTC